These 10 T cell receptor beta chains came from one sample sequenced in a study. TCRdb redid the calling of the 5' RACE reads with MiXCR, one entry per CDR3 protein. The sample has about 5,900 distinct CDR3 sequences, under 75% seen once; the top ten hold around 4%. The sample comprised memory CD4+ T cells sorted from a lymph node. Described subset: memory CD4+ T cells, CD4+CD45RO+CD25-. These TCRs come from a female donor with breast cancer.

V and J are TRBV5-1 and TRBJ2-2, with TRBD1 identical over 8 bases. The CDR3 has 16 residues. CDR1 and CDR2 from the germline V gene are SGHRS and YFSETQ. J gave up 0 bases and V 2 bases, and 3 bases lay outside the gene matches. The CDR3 loop reads CASSFRTGTNTGELFF. In DNA, the CDR3 is TGCGCCAGCAGCTTTAGGACAGGGACGAACACCGGGGAGCTGTTTTTT.

The chain recombines TRBV5-1 with TRBJ2-7, with TRBD1 matching 8 bases. V lost 4 bases, J lost 0 bases, and 3 bases stayed unmatched. The CDR3 sequence is 14 residues long. CDR1 is SGHRS and CDR2 is YFSETQ in the germline V gene. CDR3 region: CASSVGQDSYEQYF. CDR3 nucleotides: TGCGCCAGCAGCGTGGGACAGGACTCCTACGAGCAGTACTTC.

V usage is TRBV12-3 or TRBV12-4 and J usage is TRBJ1-5, with D tentatively TRBD1 (6 bases). With 4 bases removed from V and 0 bases from J, the gap between germline ends came to 10 bases. This CDR3 comprises 15 residues. CDR3 coding DNA: TGTGCCAGCAGTTCCGGGGGGGCTAGCAATCAGCCCCAGCATTTT. This codes for CASSSGGASNQPQHF.

This chain links TRBV6-5 with TRBJ2-5, with 9 bases fitting TRBD2. V gave up 6 bases and J gave up 5 bases; unmatched junction bases: 4. Germline V gene lookup returns CDR1 MNHEY and CDR2 SVGAGI. CDR3 length: 13 residues. Written as DNA, the CDR3 is TGTGCCAGCAGGCTAGCGGGGAGCGAGACCCAGTACTTC. This sequence encodes CASRLAGSETQYF.

V usage is TRBV5-6 and J usage is TRBJ1-2; D gene uncertain. The CDR3 is 15 residues long. Trimming stripped 0 bases from V and 5 bases from J, with 14 bases between. Looked up from germline, CDR1 is SGHDT and CDR2 is YYEEEE. The CDR3 is CASSLVHRSFYGYTF. DNA of the CDR3: TGTGCCAGCAGCTTGGTTCATCGTAGTTTTTATGGCTACACCTTC.

V and J are TRBV12-3 or TRBV12-4 and TRBJ1-6; 7 nucleotides line up with TRBD1. Losses at the gene ends were 3 bases for V and 7 bases for J; bases not matched to a gene: 3. The CDR3 runs 14 residues. This CDR3 reads CASSFEGANSPLHF. DNA for the CDR3: TGTGCCAGCAGTTTTGAGGGGGCGAATTCACCCCTCCACTTT.

V usage is TRBV7-9 and J usage is TRBJ1-4; 7 bases map to TRBD1. This CDR3 has 14 residues. Germline V lookup: CDR1 SEHNR, CDR2 FQNEAQ (reference sequence). The V gene end was trimmed by 6 bases and the J gene end by 7 bases; junction bases not matched to a gene: 8. CDR3 nucleotides: TGTGCCAGCAGTTCGGGACAGTCAGGTGAAAAACTGTTTTTT. Amino acids: CASSSGQSGEKLFF.

This rearrangement joins TRBV11-3 to TRBJ1-6; 8 positions match TRBD1. Germline values: CDR1 SGHNT, CDR2 YENEEA. The V segment lost 8 bases and the J segment 10 bases; nucleotides outside the gene matches: 13. The CDR3 is 15 amino acids. CDR3 DNA sequence: TGTGCCAGCGGCGCTAGAGAGTCAGGGGGCTCACCCCTCCACTTT. It specifies CASGARESGGSPLHF.

The CDR3 region is CSVGGRNQPQHF. The DNA of the CDR3 is TGCAGTGTGGGGGGGCGTAATCAGCCCCAGCATTTT. This chain uses TRBV20-1 with TRBJ1-5; a possible D gene is TRBD1 (6 bases). There are 12 residues in the CDR3. Between the trimmed V and J ends, which lost 7 bases and 4 bases, there was a span of 11 bases. Germline CDR1 is DFQATT and CDR2 is SNEGSKA (reference sequence).

This clonotype has just a few counts. The chain links TRBV11-1 to TRBJ2-3, with D unresolved. Germline assignment: CDR1 SGHAT and CDR2 FQDESV (reference sequence). Trimming removed 5 bases from V and 1 base from J, with 10 bases in between. The CDR3 extends over 14 amino acids. The CDR3 here is CASSPHRGTDTQYF. DNA for the CDR3: TGTGCCAGCAGCCCCCACCGAGGCACAGATACGCAGTATTTT.